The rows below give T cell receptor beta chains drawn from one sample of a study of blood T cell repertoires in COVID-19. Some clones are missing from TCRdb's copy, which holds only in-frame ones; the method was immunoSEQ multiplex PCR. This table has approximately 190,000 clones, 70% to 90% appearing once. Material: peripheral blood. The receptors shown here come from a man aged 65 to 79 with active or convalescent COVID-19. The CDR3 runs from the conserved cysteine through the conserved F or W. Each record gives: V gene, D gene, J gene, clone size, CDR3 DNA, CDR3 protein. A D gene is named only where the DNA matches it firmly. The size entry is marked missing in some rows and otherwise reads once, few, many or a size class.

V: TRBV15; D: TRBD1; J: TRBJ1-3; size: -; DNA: TGTGCCACCAGCGGACGGGACAGGGGGCTTGGAAACACCATATATTTT; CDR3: CATSGRDRGLGNTIYF
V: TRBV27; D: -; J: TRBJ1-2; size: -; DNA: TGTGCCAGCAGTTTAGGGACTGGTCTGGGCTACACCTTC; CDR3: CASSLGTGLGYTF
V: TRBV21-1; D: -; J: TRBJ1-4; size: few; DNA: TGTGCCAGCAGTCACGAGGGGGATGAAAAACTGTTTTTT; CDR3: CASSHEGDEKLFF
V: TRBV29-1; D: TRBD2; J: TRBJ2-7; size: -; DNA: TGCAGCGTTGAAGAGCACGGGGGGGCCCACGAGCAGTACTTC; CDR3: CSVEEHGGAHEQYF
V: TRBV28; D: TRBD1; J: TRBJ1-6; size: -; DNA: TGTGCCAGCAGGTCGGATCAGGGGGCATATTCACCCCTCCACTTT; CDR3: CASRSDQGAYSPLHF
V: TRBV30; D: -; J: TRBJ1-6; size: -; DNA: TGTGCCTGGAGTAACAGGAACTATAATTCACCCCTCCACTTT; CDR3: CAWSNRNYNSPLHF
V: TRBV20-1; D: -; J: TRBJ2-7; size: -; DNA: TGCAGTGCTAGTCGTGACTTTCTCGAGCAGTACTTC; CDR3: CSASRDFLEQYF
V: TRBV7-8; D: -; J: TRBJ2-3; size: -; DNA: TGTGCCAGCAGCATACAGGGAAATGGAGATACGCAGTATTTT; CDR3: CASSIQGNGDTQYF
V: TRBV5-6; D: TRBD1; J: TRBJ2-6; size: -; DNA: TGTGCCAGCAGCGGAACAGGGGTCTCTGGGGCCAACGTCCTGACTTTC; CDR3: CASSGTGVSGANVLTF
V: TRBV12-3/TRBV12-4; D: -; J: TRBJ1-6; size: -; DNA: TGTGCCAGCAGTTTGGGGGGGTCACCCCTCCACTTT; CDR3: CASSLGGSPLHF
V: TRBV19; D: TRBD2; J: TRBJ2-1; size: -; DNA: TGTGCCAGTACTCGGACTAGCGGGGGCGGGGTCAATGAGCAGTTCTTC; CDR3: CASTRTSGGGVNEQFF